These T cell receptor beta chains were read from a single sample in a study of cytomegalovirus exposure and HLA in healthy donors. TCRdb's copy holds only in-frame clones and misses some; the assay was immunoSEQ multiplex PCR. The sample yields 90,000 to 100,000 clones, over 75% seen once. Sequencing used PBMCs. The source of these receptors is a man in his late teens or twenties in good health and CMV-seronegative. Both conserved end residues are part of each CDR3. Clone sizes are given selectively: once, few, many, or a class where the clone is expanded.

J,length,V,size,CDR3
TRBJ1-6,18,TRBV7-2,medium-sized,CASKKTGIIENPFSPLHF
TRBJ1-3,16,TRBV5-1,-,CASSVGQGAAGNTIYF
TRBJ2-2,14,TRBV11-2,-,CASSLNVETGELFF
TRBJ2-2,15,TRBV6-5,-,CASSYLQLNTGELFF
TRBJ2-1,15,TRBV18,-,CASSPQGEIYNEQFF
TRBJ2-7,16,TRBV7-9,-,CASSGLAQTLSYEQYF
TRBJ1-4,15,TRBV5-1,-,CASSKDRGANEKLFF
TRBJ2-7,14,TRBV9,-,CASSVGGQYYEQYF
TRBJ2-7,14,TRBV19,once,CASSTTGSSYEQYF
TRBJ2-3,15,TRBV30,-,CAWIPASAYSDTQYF
TRBJ1-2,15,TRBV6-4,-,CASSDSGQTIDGYTF
TRBJ2-4,17,TRBV5-6,-,CASSLVGQGGTKNIQYF
TRBJ1-2,12,TRBV29-1,once,CSVQGQNYGYTF
TRBJ1-1,14,TRBV18,-,CASSPEGGNTEAFF
TRBJ2-7,16,TRBV6-5,-,CASSYGQGATDYEQYF
TRBJ1-2,13,TRBV14,few,CASSRQALYGYTF
TRBJ2-3,14,TRBV30,-,CALSAGSGGDTQYF
TRBJ1-2,15,TRBV4-2,once,CASSQFQGAFYGYTF